This note documents a single TCR beta chain sequence. The antigen is not known. The sample is drawn from a study of shared clonotypes between healthy human individuals. Selected positively for CCR7 and CD45RO-negative, naive CD8 cells excluded terminally differentiated effector memory CD45RA+ cells. Findings and caveats of the study: The expectation was that sequencing depth would affect clonotype sharing among donors. Non-shared clonotypes were found to have lower generation probabilities than the clonotypes that were shared by all four of the sorted-subset donors.

V lost 1 base and J lost 3; bases outside the gene matches: 2. The CDR3 is 15 residues long. The germline gives CDR1 LNHDA, CDR2 SQIVND (reference sequence). Clones were sequenced by immunoSEQ multiplex PCR, and TCRdb holds only the in-frame ones, with some missing. The sample contains around 1.9 million clones, 90% to 95% of which appear only once. The chain carries TRBV19 and TRBJ2-2, with 7 bases matching TRBD2. The specimen was naive CD8+ T cells from PBMCs. The receptor's source is a man younger than 35 in good health. Some clones in this sample may be carry-over from other donors' samples. The CDR3 DNA reads as TGTGCCAGTAGTATAGCCGGGAGGTACACCGGGGAGCTGTTTTTT. Its protein product is CASSIAGRYTGELFF.